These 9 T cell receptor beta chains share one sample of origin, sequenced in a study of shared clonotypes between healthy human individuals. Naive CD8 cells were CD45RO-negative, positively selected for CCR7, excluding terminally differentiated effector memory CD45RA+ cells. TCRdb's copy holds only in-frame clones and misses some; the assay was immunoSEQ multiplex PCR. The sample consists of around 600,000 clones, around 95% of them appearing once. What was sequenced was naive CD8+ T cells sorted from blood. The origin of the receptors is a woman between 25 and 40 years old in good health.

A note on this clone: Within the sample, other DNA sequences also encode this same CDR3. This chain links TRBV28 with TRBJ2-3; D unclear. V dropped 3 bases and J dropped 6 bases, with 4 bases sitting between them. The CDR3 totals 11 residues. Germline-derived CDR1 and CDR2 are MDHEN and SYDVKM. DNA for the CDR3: TGTGCCAGCAGTTTCAGCGATACGCAGTATTTT. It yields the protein CASSFSDTQYF.

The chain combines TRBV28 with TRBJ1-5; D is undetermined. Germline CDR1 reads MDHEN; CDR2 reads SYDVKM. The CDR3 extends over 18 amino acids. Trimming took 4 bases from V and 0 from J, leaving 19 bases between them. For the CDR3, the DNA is TGTGCCAGCAGTTCTTATAGACGATCGGAATATAGCAATCAGCCCCAGCATTTT. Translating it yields CASSSYRRSEYSNQPQHF.

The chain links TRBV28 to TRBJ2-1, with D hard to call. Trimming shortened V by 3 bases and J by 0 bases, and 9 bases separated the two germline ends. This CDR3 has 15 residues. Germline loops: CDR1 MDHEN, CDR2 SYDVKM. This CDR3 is CASSLQVSSYNEQFF. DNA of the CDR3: TGTGCCAGCAGTTTGCAAGTATCCTCCTACAATGAGCAGTTCTTC.

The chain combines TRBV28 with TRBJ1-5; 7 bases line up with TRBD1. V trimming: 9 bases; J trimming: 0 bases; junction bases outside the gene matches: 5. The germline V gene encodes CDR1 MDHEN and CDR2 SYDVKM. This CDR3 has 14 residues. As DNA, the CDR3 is TGTGCCAGTGACAGGGTCTATAGCAATCAGCCCCAGCATTTT. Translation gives CASDRVYSNQPQHF. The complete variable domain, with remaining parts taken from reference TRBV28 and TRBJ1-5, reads DVKVTQSSRYLVKRTGEKVFLECVQDMDHENMFWYRQDPGLGLRLIYFSYDVKMKEKGDIPEGYSVSREKKERFSLILESASTNQTSMYLCASDRVYSNQPQHFGDGTRLSIL.

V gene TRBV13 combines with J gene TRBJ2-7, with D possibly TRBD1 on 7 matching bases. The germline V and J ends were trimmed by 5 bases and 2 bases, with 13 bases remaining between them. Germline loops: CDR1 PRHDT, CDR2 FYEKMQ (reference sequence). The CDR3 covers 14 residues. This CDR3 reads CASSQGGSTYEQYF. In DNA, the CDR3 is TGTGCCAGCAGCCAGGGGGGATCTACCTACGAGCAGTACTTC.

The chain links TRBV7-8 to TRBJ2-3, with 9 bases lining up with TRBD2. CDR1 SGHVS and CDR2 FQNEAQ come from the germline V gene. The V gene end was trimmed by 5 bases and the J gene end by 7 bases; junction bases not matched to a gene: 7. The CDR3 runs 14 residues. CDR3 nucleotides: TGTGCCAGCAGCCTTAGCGGGAGCGGGTATACGCAGTATTTT. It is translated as CASSLSGSGYTQYF.

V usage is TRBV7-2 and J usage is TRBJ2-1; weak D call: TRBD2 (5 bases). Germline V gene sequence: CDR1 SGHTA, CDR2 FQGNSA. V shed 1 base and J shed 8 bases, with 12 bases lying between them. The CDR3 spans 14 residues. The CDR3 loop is CASSLVGKFDEQFF. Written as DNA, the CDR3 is TGTGCCAGCAGCTTAGTCGGGAAGTTCGATGAGCAGTTCTTC.

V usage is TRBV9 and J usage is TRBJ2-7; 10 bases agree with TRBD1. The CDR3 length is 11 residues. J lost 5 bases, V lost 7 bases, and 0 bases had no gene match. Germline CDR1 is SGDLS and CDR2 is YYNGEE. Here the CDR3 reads CASGTGDEQYF. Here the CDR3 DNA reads TGTGCCAGCGGGACAGGGGACGAGCAGTACTTC. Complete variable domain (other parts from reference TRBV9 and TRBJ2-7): DSGVTQTPKHLITATGQRVTLRCSPRSGDLSVYWYQQSLDQGLQFLIQYYNGEERAKGNILERFSAQQFPDLHSELNLSSLELGDSALYFCASGTGDEQYFGPGTRLTVT.

Here the CDR3 reads CASTIWTSGRMEETQYF. The CDR3 DNA is TGTGCCAGCACCATCTGGACTAGCGGGAGAATGGAGGAGACCCAGTACTTC. This chain uses TRBV11-2 with TRBJ2-5; TRBD2 aligns across 13 bases. Germline CDR1 is SGHAT and CDR2 is FQNNGV. This CDR3 is built from 17 residues. V trimming: 7 bases; J trimming: 5 bases; junction bases outside the gene matches: 13.